These T cell receptor beta chains were read from a single sample in a study of T cell responses to AZD1222 COVID-19 vaccine. Only in-frame clones appear in the TCRdb table, and some are missing; sequencing was by immunoSEQ multiplex PCR. Here the sample spans around 150,000 clones, roughly 90% being singletons. Sequencing used peripheral blood, obtained 28 days after the second AZD1222 dose. The receptor set was obtained from an adult who received the AZD1222 COVID-19 vaccine. Both conserved end residues are part of each CDR3. The D gene is left open where the match is weak. Clone size is given for some rows only: seen once, a few or many times, or a class if the clone is expanded.

CASSLQGLEPQHF	TGTGCCAGCAGCTTACAGGGCCTGGAACCCCAGCATTTT	TRBV5-5	TRBJ1-5	NA	NA
CASSRLAGQSTDTQYF	TGTGCCAGCAGCCGACTAGCGGGACAGAGCACAGATACGCAGTATTTT	TRBV5-4	TRBJ2-3	NA	TRBD2
CASSYSDYGYTF	TGTGCCAGCAGTTACTCGGACTATGGCTACACCTTC	TRBV6-2/TRBV6-3	TRBJ1-2	NA	NA
CATNGETGELFF	TGTGCCACCAATGGAGAAACCGGGGAGCTGTTTTTT	TRBV24-1	TRBJ2-2	NA	NA
CASSQGELAGGTGELFF	TGCGCCAGCAGCCAAGGGGAACTAGCGGGGGGGACCGGGGAGCTGTTTTTT	TRBV4-1	TRBJ2-2	NA	TRBD2
CASSLGLAGVNEQFF	TGCGCCAGCAGCTTAGGACTAGCGGGAGTCAATGAGCAGTTCTTC	TRBV5-1	TRBJ2-1	NA	TRBD2
CASSVVGDVRSYNEQFF	TGTGCCAGCAGCGTAGTAGGGGACGTCAGGTCCTACAATGAGCAGTTCTTC	TRBV9	TRBJ2-1	NA	NA
CASSQEGHPAPYEQYF	TGTGCCAGCAGCCAAGAGGGTCACCCGGCCCCCTACGAGCAGTACTTC	TRBV3-1/TRBV3-2	TRBJ2-7	NA	NA
CASSNPYGVYGYTF	TGTGCCAGCTCCAACCCCTATGGCGTATACGGCTACACCTTC	TRBV19	TRBJ1-2	NA	NA
CASRAGTGPYEQYF	TGTGCCAGCAGAGCCGGGACAGGGCCCTACGAGCAGTACTTC	TRBV2	TRBJ2-7	NA	TRBD1
CASSRQLAGGYEQYF	TGTGCCAGCAGCCGACAACTAGCGGGAGGCTACGAGCAGTACTTC	TRBV5-4	TRBJ2-7	NA	TRBD2
CSVGGGSRYNEQFF	TGCAGCGTTGGGGGCGGGAGTCGCTACAATGAGCAGTTCTTC	TRBV29-1	TRBJ2-1	once	TRBD2
CASSESGHMNTEAFF	TGTGCCAGCAGTGAGTCGGGACACATGAACACTGAAGCTTTCTTT	TRBV2	TRBJ1-1	NA	NA